This T cell receptor beta chain was obtained from a study of cytomegalovirus exposure and HLA in healthy donors. To note about this clone: Its antigen is currently unknown.

With V trimmed by 0 bases and J by 3 bases, 4 bases remained unmatched. The CDR3 extends over 15 amino acids. CDR1 and CDR2 from the germline V gene are LGHNA and YSLEER. Clones were sequenced by immunoSEQ multiplex PCR, and TCRdb holds only the in-frame ones, with some missing. Here the sample spans about 160,000 clones, roughly 90% being singletons. Study-level results: Later, an analysis found that TCR clusters from the first cohort tended to co-occur in the 110 or so validation repertoires.

Sequenced sample: PBMCs. This sequence originates from a woman in her 30s in good health and CMV-seronegative. The chain carries TRBV4-3 and TRBJ1-1, with TRBD1 matching 7 bases. CDR3 residues: CASSQDVQGDTEAFF. CDR3 DNA sequence: TGCGCCAGCAGCCAAGATGTGCAGGGGGACACTGAAGCTTTCTTT.